These 9 T cell receptor beta chains originate from one sample sequenced in a study of T cells in Graves' hyperthyroidism and ophthalmopathy. The investigators amplified TCR beta CDR3 regions from RNA transcripts. The study used the HTBI primer set for a first-round RT-PCR of the TCR CDR3. Using its own MiXCR run on the multiplex PCR reads, TCRdb lists one record per CDR3 protein. The table includes about 700,000 distinct CDR3 sequences, approximately 14% detected once. The sample comprised blood. These receptors all come from a woman under 30 with Graves' hyperthyroidism.

Ten or more counts support this clonotype. The V gene is TRBV5-6, the J gene TRBJ2-7; D perhaps matches TRBD1 (6 bases). The ends were cut back, 0 bases at V and 0 bases at J, with 10 bases in the middle. In germline, CDR1 is SGHDT, CDR2 YYEEEE. The CDR3 runs 15 residues. CDR3 nucleotides: TGTGCCAGCAGCTTGGGGACAGTCCACTCCTACGAGCAGTACTTC. It yields the protein CASSLGTVHSYEQYF.

This clonotype has more than one count but fewer than ten. This chain joins TRBV12-3 or TRBV12-4 and TRBJ2-1; a weak D match, TRBD1 (6 bases). The CDR3 length is 15 residues. The V gene lost 6 bases and the J gene lost 6 bases, with 18 bases spanning the gap. The CDR3 DNA reads as TGTGCCAGCAGGAGACAGGCAACCAGGGGCAATGAGCAGTTCTTC. Protein: CASRRQATRGNEQFF.

The rearrangement links TRBV7-9 to TRBJ2-5; D might be TRBD1 or TRBD2, each matching 5 bases. The CDR3 runs to 16 residues. Germline CDR1 is SEHNR and CDR2 is FQNEAQ (reference sequence). Trimming cost V 1 base and J 5 bases, with 17 bases left between them. This CDR3 reads CASSLDRGEGLETQYF. The CDR3 DNA reads TGTGCCAGCAGCTTAGACCGGGGAGAGGGGTTGGAGACCCAGTACTTC.

This clonotype has at least ten counts. The V call is TRBV28, the J call TRBJ2-1, with D possibly TRBD1 on 6 matching bases. The CDR3 has 12 residues. Germline CDR1 MDHEN, CDR2 SYDVKM. V lost 3 bases and J 11 bases, leaving 11 bases between the germline ends. The CDR3 DNA reads TGTGCCAGCAGTTTCCCCGACAGGCAGCAGTTCTTC. Its protein product is CASSFPDRQQFF.

The J gene is TRBJ2-4, the V gene TRBV19; 12 bases fit TRBD2. Losses at the gene ends were 4 bases for V and 1 base for J; bases not matched to a gene: 11. There are 19 residues in the CDR3. Germline lookup yields CDR1 LNHDA and CDR2 SQIVND (reference sequence). This CDR3 reads CASSKPASGRASAKNIQYF. The CDR3 nucleotides are TGTGCCAGTAGTAAGCCGGCTAGCGGGAGGGCCAGTGCCAAAAACATTCAGTACTTC.

As to this clonotype: A much bigger clone sits one base away, suggesting this may be a read error. The chain couples TRBV29-1 to TRBJ2-7, with 8 bases identical to TRBD1. The CDR3 is 14 amino acids. Germline V gives CDR1 SQVTM, CDR2 ANQGSEA. For the CDR3, the DNA is TGCAGCGTTATGGGACAGGTCGATCCCTACGAGCAGTGCTTC. Residues: CSVMGQVDPYEQCF.

This clonotype has a count of ten or more. The J gene is TRBJ1-2, the V gene TRBV6-1; 7 bases fit TRBD1. CDR3 length: 15 amino acids. CDR1 is MNHNS and CDR2 is SASEGT in the germline V gene. With V trimmed by 0 bases and J by 2 bases, 3 bases remained unmatched. Here the CDR3 reads CASSEATTGNYGYTF. As DNA, the CDR3 is TGTGCCAGCAGTGAAGCGACGACAGGGAACTATGGCTACACCTTC.

On this clonotype: Since a much larger clone is just one base distant, this may be a read error. The chain recombines TRBV7-9 with TRBJ2-3; D not certain. CDR1 and CDR2 from the germline V gene are SEHNR and FQNEAQ (reference sequence). The V gene lost 3 bases and the J gene lost 7 bases, with 11 bases spanning the gap. This CDR3 is built from 13 residues. CDR3 sequence (DNA): TGTGCCAGCAGCTTCCAAAGGGCAAATACGCAGTATTTT. Its protein is CASSFQRANTQYF. Complete variable domain (other parts from reference TRBV7-9 and TRBJ2-3): DTGVSQNPRHKITKRGQNVTFRCDPISEHNRLYWYRQTLGQGPEFLTYFQNEAQLEKSRLLSDRFSAERPKGSFSTLEIQRTEQGDSAMYLCASSFQRANTQYFGPGTRLTVL.

V usage is TRBV11-3 and J usage is TRBJ1-5; D is uncertain. Germline V lookup: CDR1 SGHNT, CDR2 YENEEA. V dropped 4 bases and J dropped 5 bases, with 12 bases sitting between them. This CDR3 region has 14 residues. The CDR3 sequence is CASSSWLADQPQHF. The CDR3 coding sequence is TGTGCCAGCAGCTCCTGGCTCGCCGATCAGCCCCAGCATTTT.